This T cell receptor beta chain was documented in a study of CD8+ T cells in alopecia areata. About the study: The share of scalp area affected provided the severity score for treated patients. Study findings and constraints: Many expanded lesional clones persisted in scalp and blood during tofacitinib treatment. Tofacitinib significantly reduced both scalp clonality and expanded CD8+ clones among the top 100.

A remark on this clone: Antigen: not known.

The sample's treatment: oral pan-JAK inhibitor, 5-10 mg twice daily. The sorting of PBMCs gave CD4+ and CD8+ T cells. The germline CDR1 and CDR2 sequences are PRHDT and FYEKMQ (reference sequence). V was pared by 1 base and J by 0 bases, with 13 bases between. CDR3 size: 16 residues. cDNA reverse transcribed from extracted RNA served as the sequencing template. Data came from immunoSEQ multiplex PCR; TCRdb stores just in-frame clones and leaves some out. Among about 180,000 clones, roughly half were seen once, and the ten largest hold roughly 9.1%. The sequencing here drew on CD8+ T cells sorted from blood, taken around week 54, from a patient treated with tofacitinib. This clonotype was obtained from a human donor with alopecia areata. The chain recombines TRBV13 with TRBJ2-7; a weak D match, TRBD1 (6 bases). The CDR3 nucleotides are TGTGCCAGCAGCTTAGAACAGGGAAGGGGCTCCTACGAGCAGTACTTC. Translating it yields CASSLEQGRGSYEQYF. Combining the CDR3 with reference TRBV13 and TRBJ2-7 gives the whole variable domain AAGVIQSPRHLIKEKRETATLKCYPIPRHDTVYWYQQGPGQDPQFLISFYEKMQSDKGSIPDRFSAQQFSDYHSELNMSSLELGDSALYFCASSLEQGRGSYEQYFGPGTRLTVT.